The present T cell receptor beta chain was sequenced within a study of shared clonotypes between healthy human individuals. Study outcomes and limitations: Across a few donors, naive CD4 shared around 5.4%, naive CD8 more than 3%, memory CD4 roughly 2.5%, memory CD8 more than 0.35%.

This CDR3 has 11 residues. Between the trimmed V and J ends, which lost 3 bases and 7 bases, there was a span of 6 bases. Germline values: CDR1 LNHDA, CDR2 SQIVND (reference sequence). From CD4+ cells came CD45RA+ naive and CD45RA-negative memory subsets. The authors loaded about 200 ng DNA, roughly 27,000 T cell genomes, into sorted-subset replicate PCRs. As handled by the study authors: Junction-only immunoSEQ data arrived without quality scores, meaning filtering differed. TCRdb's copy holds only in-frame clones and misses some; the assay was immunoSEQ multiplex PCR. From that table come the V and J calls and clone size; the DNA was used to work out D and trimming. This sample has 2 million to 3 million clones, with over 85% found just once. This clone was observed a single time. Its specificity is unknown. Different DNA sequences within this sample yield the same CDR3.

The V gene is TRBV19, the J gene TRBJ2-5; D call uncertain. This TCR was recovered from a man younger than 35 in good health. Some clones in this sample may be carry-over from other donors' samples. Sequenced: naive CD4+ T cells from PBMCs. Subset in this sample: CD45RA+ positively selected. The CDR3 reads CASSISGTQYF. CDR3 DNA: TGTGCCAGTAGTATCTCTGGGACCCAGTACTTC.